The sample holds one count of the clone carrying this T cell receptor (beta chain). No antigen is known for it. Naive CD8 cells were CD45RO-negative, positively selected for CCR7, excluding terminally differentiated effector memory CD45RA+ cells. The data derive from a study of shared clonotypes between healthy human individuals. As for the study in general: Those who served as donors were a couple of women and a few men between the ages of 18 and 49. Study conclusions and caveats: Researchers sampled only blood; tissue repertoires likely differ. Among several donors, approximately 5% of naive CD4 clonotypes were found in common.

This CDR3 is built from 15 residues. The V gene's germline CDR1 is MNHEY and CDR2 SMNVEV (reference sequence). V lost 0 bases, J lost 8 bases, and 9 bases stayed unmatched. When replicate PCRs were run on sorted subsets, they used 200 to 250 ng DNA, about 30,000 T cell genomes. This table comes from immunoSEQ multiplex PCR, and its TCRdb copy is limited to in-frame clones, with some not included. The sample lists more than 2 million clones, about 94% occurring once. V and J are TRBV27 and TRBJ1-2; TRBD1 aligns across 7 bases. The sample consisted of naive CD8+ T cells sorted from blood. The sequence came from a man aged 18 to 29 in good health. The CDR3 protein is CASSLSPQGQEGYTF. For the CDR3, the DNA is TGTGCCAGCAGTTTATCCCCACAGGGGCAGGAGGGCTACACCTTC.